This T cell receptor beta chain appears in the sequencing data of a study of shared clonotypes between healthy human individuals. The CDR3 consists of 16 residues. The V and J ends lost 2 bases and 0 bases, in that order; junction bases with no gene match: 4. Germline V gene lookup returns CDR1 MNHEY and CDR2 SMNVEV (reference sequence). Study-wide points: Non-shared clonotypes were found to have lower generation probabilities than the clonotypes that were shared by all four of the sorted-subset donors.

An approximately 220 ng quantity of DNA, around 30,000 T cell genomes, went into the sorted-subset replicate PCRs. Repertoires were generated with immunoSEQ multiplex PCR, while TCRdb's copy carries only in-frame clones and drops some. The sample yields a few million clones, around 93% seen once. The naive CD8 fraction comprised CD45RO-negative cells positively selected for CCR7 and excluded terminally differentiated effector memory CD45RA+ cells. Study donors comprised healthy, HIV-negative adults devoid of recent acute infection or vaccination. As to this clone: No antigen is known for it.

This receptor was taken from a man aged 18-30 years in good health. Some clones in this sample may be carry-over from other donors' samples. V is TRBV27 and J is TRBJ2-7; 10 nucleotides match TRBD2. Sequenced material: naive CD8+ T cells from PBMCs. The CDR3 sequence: CASSLIGLADSYEQYF. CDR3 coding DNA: TGTGCCAGCAGTTTAATAGGACTAGCGGACTCCTACGAGCAGTACTTC.